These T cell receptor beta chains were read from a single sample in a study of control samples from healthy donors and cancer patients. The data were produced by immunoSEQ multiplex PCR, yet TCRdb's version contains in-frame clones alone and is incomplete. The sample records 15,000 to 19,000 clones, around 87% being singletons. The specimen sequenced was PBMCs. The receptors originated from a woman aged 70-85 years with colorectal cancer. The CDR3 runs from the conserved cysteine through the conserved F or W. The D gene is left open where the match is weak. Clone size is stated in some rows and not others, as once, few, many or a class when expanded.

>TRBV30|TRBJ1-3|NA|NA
TGTGCCTGGAGTATTCAGGGGAGTCACACCATATATTTT
CAWSIQGSHTIYF
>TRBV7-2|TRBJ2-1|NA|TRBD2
TGTGCCAGCAGCCCTCGGACTAGCGGGTCTCCAAGGGAGCAGTTCTTC
CASSPRTSGSPREQFF
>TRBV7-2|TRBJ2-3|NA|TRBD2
TGTGCCAGCAGCCCGTACCCGACTAGCGTAAACACAGATACGCAGTATTTT
CASSPYPTSVNTDTQYF
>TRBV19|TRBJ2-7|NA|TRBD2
TGTGCCAGTAACTCGGCGGGGGTTAGAGAGCAGTACTTC
CASNSAGVREQYF
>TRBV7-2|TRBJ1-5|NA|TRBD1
TGTGCCAGCAGCTTAGACAGGGGCCGTCAGCCCCAGCATTTT
CASSLDRGRQPQHF
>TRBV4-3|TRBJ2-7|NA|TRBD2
TGCGCCAGCAGCCTCACCGGGACTAGCGACTACGAGCAGTACTTC
CASSLTGTSDYEQYF
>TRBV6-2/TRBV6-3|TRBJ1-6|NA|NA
TGTGCCAGCAGTTACGTGGCAGGAGGATCACCCCTCCACTTT
CASSYVAGGSPLHF
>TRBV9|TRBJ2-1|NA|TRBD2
TGTGCCAGCAGCCCTGGGACTAGTCTTGAGCAGTTCTTC
CASSPGTSLEQFF
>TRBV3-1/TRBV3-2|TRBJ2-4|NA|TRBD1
TGTGCCAGCAGCCAATCTATCTACAGGGGTCCCAAAAACATTCAGTACTTC
CASSQSIYRGPKNIQYF
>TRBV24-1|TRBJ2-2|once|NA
TGTGCCACCAGTCGAAAGAACACCGGGGAGCTGTTTTTT
CATSRKNTGELFF
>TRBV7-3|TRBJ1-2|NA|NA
TGTGCCAGCAGCCCAGCCCAACAGGGCGACTATGGCTACACCTTC
CASSPAQQGDYGYTF
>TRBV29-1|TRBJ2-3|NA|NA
TGCAGCGTCGACCACCCGCAGGGCACAGATACGCAGTATTTT
CSVDHPQGTDTQYF
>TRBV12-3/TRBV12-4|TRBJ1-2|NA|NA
TGTGCCAGCAGTTCGTACAGGGGCTACACCTTC
CASSSYRGYTF
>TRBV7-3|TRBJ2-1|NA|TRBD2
TGTGCCAGCAGCTTAAGGGGCAGCGGGAGGGCCTTCAATGAGCAGTTCTTC
CASSLRGSGRAFNEQFF
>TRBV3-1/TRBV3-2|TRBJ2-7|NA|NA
TGTGCCAGCAGCCACGGGATTTCGGCCCTCTACGAGCAGTACTTC
CASSHGISALYEQYF
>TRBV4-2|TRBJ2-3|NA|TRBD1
TGTGCCAGCAGCCCACAGGGGGTGCAGGATACGCAGTATTTT
CASSPQGVQDTQYF
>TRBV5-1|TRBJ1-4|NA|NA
TGCGCCAGCAGGACCGGGACGTCCTTAACTAATGAAAAACTGTTTTTT
CASRTGTSLTNEKLFF
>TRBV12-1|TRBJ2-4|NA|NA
TGTGCCAGCAGCTCCCCTAAGGCCGGGACAGGGCCCCTTCGACCTCAGGGCATTCAGTACTTC
CASSSPKAGTGPLRPQGIQYF
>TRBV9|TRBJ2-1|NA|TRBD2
TGTGCCAGCAGCGGAGGACTAGCGGGAGACAATGAGCAGTTCTTC
CASSGGLAGDNEQFF
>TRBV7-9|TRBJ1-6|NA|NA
TGTGCCAGCAGCTTCCTGACTGGCCTTAAAGGCAATTCACCCCTCCACTTT
CASSFLTGLKGNSPLHF
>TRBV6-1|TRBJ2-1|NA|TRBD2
TGTGCCAGCAGTGAAGCTGGTTGGGGGGGCTCCTACAATGAGCAGTTCTTC
CASSEAGWGGSYNEQFF
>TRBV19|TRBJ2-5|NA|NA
TGTGCCAGTAGGACAGGAGCTCAAGAGACCCAGTACTTC
CASRTGAQETQYF
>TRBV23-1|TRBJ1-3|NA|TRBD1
TGCGCCAGCAGCCCCCCCAGTGCAGGGGGGTCTGGAAACACCATATATTTT
CASSPPSAGGSGNTIYF
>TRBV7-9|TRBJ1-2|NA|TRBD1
TGTGCCAGCAGCCCAGGACAGGGCGGTGGCTACACCTTC
CASSPGQGGGYTF
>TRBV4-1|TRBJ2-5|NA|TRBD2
TGCGCCAGCAGCCAACAGGGACTAGCGGCCCAAGAGACCCAGTACTTC
CASSQQGLAAQETQYF
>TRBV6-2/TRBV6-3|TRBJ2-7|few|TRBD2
TGTGCCAGCAGTTCCCTCGGACTAGCGGGAGGGGACTCCTACGAGCAGTACTTC
CASSSLGLAGGDSYEQYF
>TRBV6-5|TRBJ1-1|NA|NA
TGTGCCAGCACCTCACTTAGGGCTTTCTTT
CASTSLRAFF
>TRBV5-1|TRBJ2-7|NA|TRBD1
TGCGCCAGCAGCGGGGTGACAGGGCGGTCCTACGAGCAGTACTTC
CASSGVTGRSYEQYF
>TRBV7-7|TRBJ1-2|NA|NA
TGTGCTAGCAGCTTAAGTCGGGGCAACTATGGCTACACCTTC
CASSLSRGNYGYTF
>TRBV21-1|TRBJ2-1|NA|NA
TGTGCCAGCAGCAACGACAGGGGAAATGAGCAGTTCTTC
CASSNDRGNEQFF
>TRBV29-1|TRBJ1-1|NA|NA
TGCAGCTCCAGGGAGAACACTGAAGCTTTCTTT
CSSRENTEAFF
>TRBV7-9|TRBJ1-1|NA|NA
TGTGCCAGTCTCCCCCAGGGATCTCCGATGAACACTGAAGCTTTCTTT
CASLPQGSPMNTEAFF
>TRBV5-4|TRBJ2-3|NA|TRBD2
TGTGCCAGCAGCCCGGGAGGGACTAGCGGAGCAGGCACAGATACGCAGTATTTT
CASSPGGTSGAGTDTQYF
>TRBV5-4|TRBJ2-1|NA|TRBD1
TGTGCCAGCAGCTCCCCCGGGACAGGGGGCCTCAATGAGCAGTTCTTC
CASSSPGTGGLNEQFF
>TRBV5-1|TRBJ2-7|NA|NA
TGCGCCAGCAGCTTGGGGACAGTCTCCTACGAGCAGTACTTC
CASSLGTVSYEQYF
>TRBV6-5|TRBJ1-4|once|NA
TGTGCCAGCAGGGTGGCTAATGAAAAACTGTTTTTT
CASRVANEKLFF
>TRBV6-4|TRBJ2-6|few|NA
TGTGCCAGCAGTGACGGGGGAGGGGCCAACGTCCTGACTTTC
CASSDGGGANVLTF
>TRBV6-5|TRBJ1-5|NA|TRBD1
TGTGCCAGCACTCGGACAGGGGATCAGCCCCAGCATTTT
CASTRTGDQPQHF
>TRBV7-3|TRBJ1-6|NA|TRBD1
TGTGCCAGCAGCTTAGGACAGGGTTCACCCCTCCACTTT
CASSLGQGSPLHF
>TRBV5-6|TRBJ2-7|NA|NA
TGTGCCAGCAGCTTGGGGGTGGTAACCTACGAGCAGTACTTC
CASSLGVVTYEQYF
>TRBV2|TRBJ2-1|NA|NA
TGTGCCAGCAGTGCTTCAGGGGCGGCCTACAATGAGCAGTTCTTC
CASSASGAAYNEQFF
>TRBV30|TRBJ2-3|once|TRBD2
TGTGCCTGGAGTGTTGGCGGGAGTGGAACAGATACGCAGTATTTT
CAWSVGGSGTDTQYF
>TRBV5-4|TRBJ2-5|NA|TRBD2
TGTGCCAGCAGCTTTAGCGGGGGGGCTAGGTTGGAGACCCAGTACTTC
CASSFSGGARLETQYF
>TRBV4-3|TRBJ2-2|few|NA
TGCGCCAGCAGCCAGGAGAGGCTGACCGGGGAGCTGTTTTTT
CASSQERLTGELFF
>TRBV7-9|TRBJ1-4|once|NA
TGTGCCAGCAGCCGTCCGCTAGGGTCTAATGAAAAACTGTTTTTT
CASSRPLGSNEKLFF
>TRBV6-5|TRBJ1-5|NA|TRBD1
TGTGCCAGCAGCTGGGGACAGGGGTCTCAGCCCCAGCATTTT
CASSWGQGSQPQHF
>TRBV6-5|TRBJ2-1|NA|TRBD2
TGTGCCAGCAGCGGGGGGGCCTCCTACAATGAGCAGTTCTTC
CASSGGASYNEQFF
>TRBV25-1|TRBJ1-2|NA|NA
TGTGCCAGCAGTGAGTTTGACAGGCCTTATGGCTACACCTTC
CASSEFDRPYGYTF
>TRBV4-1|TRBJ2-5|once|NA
TGCGCCAGCAGCCAAGATGGGAACCAAGGACAGCGAGAGACCCAGTACTTC
CASSQDGNQGQRETQYF
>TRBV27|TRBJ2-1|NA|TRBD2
TGTGCCAGCAGCCGGACCGGCTGGGGAGAGGGACTAGCGGGAGCAGTGGGGCAGTTCTTC
CASSRTGWGEGLAGAVGQFF
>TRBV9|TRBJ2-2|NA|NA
TGTGCCAGCAGCCCTGGTCCGACTCACGTCGGGGAGCTGTTTTTT
CASSPGPTHVGELFF
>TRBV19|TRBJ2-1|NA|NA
TGTGCCAGTAGGGCAAAGGACGGGATCTTCTACAATGAGCAGTTCTTC
CASRAKDGIFYNEQFF
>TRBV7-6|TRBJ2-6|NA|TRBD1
TGTGCCAGCAGCTCCGACAGGGGGAAGGCTGGGGCCAACGTCCTGACTTTC
CASSSDRGKAGANVLTF
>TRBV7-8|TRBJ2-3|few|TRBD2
TGTGCCAGCAGCTTAGCCCACGGGGTACTAGCGGACACAGATACGCAGTATTTT
CASSLAHGVLADTDTQYF
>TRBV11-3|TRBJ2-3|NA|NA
TGTGCCAGCCTCGGCGGGATCCCCACAGATACGCAGTATTTT
CASLGGIPTDTQYF
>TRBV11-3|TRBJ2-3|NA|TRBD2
TGTGCCAGCAGCTTAGTAGGGACTAGCGGGGTCACAGATACGCAGTATTTT
CASSLVGTSGVTDTQYF
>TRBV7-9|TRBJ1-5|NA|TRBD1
TGTGCCAGCAGCTGGGGACAGGGTAACAATCAGCCCCAGCATTTT
CASSWGQGNNQPQHF
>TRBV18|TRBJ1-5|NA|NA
TGTGCCAGCTCACCACGAGAGGGTCAGGGCGGCAATCAGCCCCAGCATTTT
CASSPREGQGGNQPQHF
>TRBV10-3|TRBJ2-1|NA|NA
TGTGCCATCAGTGAGTCCACAGACTCCTACAATGAGCAGTTCTTC
CAISESTDSYNEQFF